These T cell receptor beta chains were read from a single sample in a study of siplizumab effects on memory and regulatory T cells. Clones were sequenced by immunoSEQ multiplex PCR, and TCRdb holds only the in-frame ones, with some missing. The sample includes about 110,000 clones, just under 95% of them seen just once. Sequencing was done on a sample of CD4+ T cells sorted from blood. The receptor source for this set is a human donor in good health. The CDR3 runs from the conserved cysteine through the conserved F or W. The order of the fields is J gene, V gene, D gene, clone size, CDR3 DNA, CDR3 protein. D genes are given only for firm matches. Expanded clones get a size class; other rows say once, few or many, or leave the size out.

TRBJ1-4,TRBV5-1,.,.,TGCGCCAGCAGCTTGTGGGAGTCCACTAATGAAAAACTGTTTTTT,CASSLWESTNEKLFF
TRBJ1-6,TRBV4-2,.,once,TGTGCCAGCAGCCAAGAAGGGGCCCATAATTCACCCCTCCACTTT,CASSQEGAHNSPLHF
TRBJ1-2,TRBV6-1,.,.,TGTGCCAGCAGGACAGGACCGACGGACTATGGCTACACCTTC,CASRTGPTDYGYTF
TRBJ1-2,TRBV5-1,.,.,TGCGCCAGCGAGGGTGGGTGGCCTAACTATGGCTACACCTTC,CASEGGWPNYGYTF
TRBJ1-1,TRBV20-1,.,few,TGCAGTGCTCCGGACGCCACTGAAGCTTTCTTT,CSAPDATEAFF
TRBJ1-2,TRBV18,TRBD1,.,TGTGCCAGCTCTCCTGACAGGGATGCTGGCTACACCTTC,CASSPDRDAGYTF
TRBJ1-5,TRBV2,.,few,TGTGCCAGCAGTCGGGGGTTTGATAGCAATCAGCCCCAGCATTTT,CASSRGFDSNQPQHF
TRBJ2-2,TRBV5-1,TRBD2,.,TGCGCCAGCAGCTATGCAGCGGGAGAGATCGGGGAGCTGTTTTTT,CASSYAAGEIGELFF
TRBJ2-1,TRBV4-1,TRBD2,.,TGCGCCAGCAGCCAAGATCCCCCCGGACTAGCGTCAAAAAGCTCCTACAATGAGCAGTTCTTC,CASSQDPPGLASKSSYNEQFF
TRBJ1-1,TRBV18,.,.,TGTGCCAGCTCATTAGGGGTCGAAAGTAGAGCTTTCTTT,CASSLGVESRAFF
TRBJ1-2,TRBV6-6,TRBD1,.,TGTGCCAGCAGTCCTAGTCCCGGGACAGGACATGGCTACACCTTC,CASSPSPGTGHGYTF
TRBJ1-3,TRBV19,.,.,TGTGCCAGTAGTAAGGACATCTCTGGAAACACCATATATTTT,CASSKDISGNTIYF
TRBJ2-7,TRBV7-2,.,.,TGTGCCAGCAGCGTCCGCGGACTCGTAGGTGGTGGCTACGAGCAGTACTTC,CASSVRGLVGGGYEQYF
TRBJ2-1,TRBV6-5,TRBD1,.,TGTGCCAGCAGGAAGGGGACAGGGGATGAGCAGTTCTTC,CASRKGTGDEQFF
TRBJ2-4,TRBV19,.,.,TGTGCCAGTACTAGCAGGGACATTCAGTACTTC,CASTSRDIQYF
TRBJ2-2,TRBV6-5,.,.,TGTGCCAGCAGTTACGAACTAGACCGTTCCGGGGAGCTGTTTTTT,CASSYELDRSGELFF
TRBJ1-5,TRBV27,.,.,TGTGCCAGCAGTCGACACGGAGATCAGCCCCAGCATTTT,CASSRHGDQPQHF
TRBJ2-7,TRBV10-1,TRBD2,.,TGCGCCAGCATGCGAGCGGGGGGTTCCGAGCAGTACTTC,CASMRAGGSEQYF
TRBJ2-7,TRBV29-1,TRBD1,.,TGCAGCGCAGGACAGGGGACCTACGAGCAGTACTTC,CSAGQGTYEQYF
TRBJ1-1,TRBV6-1,.,once,TGTGCCAGCAGAGGCCACAGGGAGACTGAAGCTTTCTTT,CASRGHRETEAFF
TRBJ2-1,TRBV29-1,.,once,TGCAGCGTTGAGGGGGCGGGAGTGGAGTACAATGAGCAGTTCTTC,CSVEGAGVEYNEQFF
TRBJ2-2,TRBV9,.,.,TGTGCCAGCAGCGTTCGAAAGAGTCGGCTGGCTAACACCGGGGAGCTGTTTTTT,CASSVRKSRLANTGELFF
TRBJ1-1,TRBV29-1,.,once,TGCAGCGTTAGGGGGAATTGGGGCACTGAAGCTTTCTTT,CSVRGNWGTEAFF
TRBJ2-3,TRBV9,.,.,TGTGCCAGCAGCCCCCGGGCAGGGTATTTCGCAGATACGCAGTATTTT,CASSPRAGYFADTQYF
TRBJ1-2,TRBV2,.,once,TGTGCCAGCAGTGAGTGGGGGGACTATGGCTACACCTTC,CASSEWGDYGYTF
TRBJ1-2,TRBV6-5,TRBD1,.,TGTGCCAGCAGTCACAGGGGTAGTGGCTACACCTTC,CASSHRGSGYTF
TRBJ2-2,TRBV6-1,TRBD2,.,TGTGCCAGCAGCCTAATAGCGGGCGGGGAGCTGTTTTTT,CASSLIAGGELFF
TRBJ2-3,TRBV9,TRBD2,.,TGTGCCAGCAGCGTAGTGGGCCTAGCGGGGGGGACAGATACGCAGTATTTT,CASSVVGLAGGTDTQYF
TRBJ2-5,TRBV5-1,.,.,TGCGCCAGCATTCAGGGGGGGAGAGGACAAGAGACCCAGTACTTC,CASIQGGRGQETQYF
TRBJ2-5,TRBV7-2,TRBD2,.,TGTGCCAGCCCTAGCGGGAGTTGGGAGACCCAGTACTTC,CASPSGSWETQYF
TRBJ2-5,TRBV5-1,TRBD2,.,TGCGCCAGCAGCTTGTCTAGCGGGGGAAAGGAGACCCAGTACTTC,CASSLSSGGKETQYF
TRBJ1-5,TRBV6-5,.,.,TGTGCCAGCAGTTACTCGAGGCTGGGGGATCAGCCCCAGCATTTT,CASSYSRLGDQPQHF
TRBJ1-2,TRBV6-5,.,.,TGTGCCAGCAGTCGGACAGCCATGGGCTACACCTTC,CASSRTAMGYTF
TRBJ2-3,TRBV14,.,.,TGTGCCAGCGGCAGCCTCACAGATACGCAGTATTTT,CASGSLTDTQYF
TRBJ1-2,TRBV6-1,.,once,TGTGCCAGCAGTGCTTCTTGGGGGCAGGCGGGGGGCTACACCTTC,CASSASWGQAGGYTF
TRBJ2-7,TRBV21-1,.,few,TGTGCCAGCAGGGACCGGGACAGGATCTACGAGCAGTACTTC,CASRDRDRIYEQYF
TRBJ2-4,TRBV7-3,TRBD2,once,TGTGCCAGCAGCCCCGGGACTAGCAAAAACATTCAGTACTTC,CASSPGTSKNIQYF
TRBJ2-2,TRBV28,TRBD2,.,TGTGCCAGCAGTTCGCGGACTAGCGGGGGAGTCGGGGAGCTGTTTTTT,CASSSRTSGGVGELFF
TRBJ1-1,TRBV7-8,.,.,TGTGCCAGCAGCTTCGGAAGAGGCACTGAAGCTTTCTTT,CASSFGRGTEAFF
TRBJ2-7,TRBV5-4,.,few,TGTGCCAGCAGCCTCCTTAGCGGTCGAATCCAATTC,CASSLLSGRIQF
TRBJ1-2,TRBV6-4,.,.,TGTGCCAGCAGTGTGGCGAGCGGGTATGGCTACACCTTC,CASSVASGYGYTF
TRBJ2-3,TRBV5-4,.,.,TGTGCCAGCAGCTTTCAGACAGCAGATACGCAGTATTTT,CASSFQTADTQYF
TRBJ2-7,TRBV10-1,.,.,TGCGCCAGCAGTGCGTCCTTAGATTCCTCCTACGAGCAGTACTTC,CASSASLDSSYEQYF
TRBJ2-1,TRBV2,TRBD2,once,TGTGCCAGCAGTCGGGGACTAGCGGGAGCCTACAATGAGCAGTTCTTC,CASSRGLAGAYNEQFF
TRBJ2-1,TRBV6-5,.,.,TGTGCCAGCAGTAGAGGCAATGAGCAGTTCTTC,CASSRGNEQFF
TRBJ2-7,TRBV19,.,.,TGTGCCACCGCGACACAGGGCTCCTACGAGCAGTACTTC,CATATQGSYEQYF
TRBJ2-3,TRBV4-2,TRBD1,.,TGTGCCAGCAGCCGAGACAGGGGGGCAGATACGCAGTATTTT,CASSRDRGADTQYF
TRBJ1-4,TRBV7-9,.,.,TGTGCCAGCAGCCCACGGACTATTAATGAAAAACTGTTTTTT,CASSPRTINEKLFF
TRBJ2-1,TRBV5-4,TRBD1,once,TGTGCCAGCAGTTTACCGGGACAGGGGTGGAATGAGCAGTTCTTC,CASSLPGQGWNEQFF
TRBJ2-4,TRBV4-1,.,.,TGCGCCAGCAGCGCCGGCCCCGGGGGCCTAGCCAAAAACATTCAGTACTTC,CASSAGPGGLAKNIQYF
TRBJ1-2,TRBV2,.,.,TGTGCCAGCAGTCCAGGACAGAACTATGGCTACACCTTC,CASSPGQNYGYTF
TRBJ2-7,TRBV6-5,TRBD2,.,TGTGCCAGCAGCCGACTAGCGGACTCCTACGAGCAGTACTTC,CASSRLADSYEQYF